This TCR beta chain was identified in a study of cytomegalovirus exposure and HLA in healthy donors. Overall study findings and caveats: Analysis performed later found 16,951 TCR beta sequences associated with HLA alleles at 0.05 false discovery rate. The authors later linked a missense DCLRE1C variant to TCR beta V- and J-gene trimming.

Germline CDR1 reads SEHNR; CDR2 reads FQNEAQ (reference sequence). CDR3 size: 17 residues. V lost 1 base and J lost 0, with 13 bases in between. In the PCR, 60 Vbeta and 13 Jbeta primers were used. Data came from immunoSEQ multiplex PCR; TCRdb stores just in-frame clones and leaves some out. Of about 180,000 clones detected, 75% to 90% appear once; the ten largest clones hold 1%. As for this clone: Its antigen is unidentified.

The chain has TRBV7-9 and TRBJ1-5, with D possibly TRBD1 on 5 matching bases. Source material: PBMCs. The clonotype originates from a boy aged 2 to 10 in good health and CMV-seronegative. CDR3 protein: CASSLGARGYSNQPQHF. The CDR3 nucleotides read TGTGCCAGCAGCTTAGGAGCGCGGGGGTATAGCAATCAGCCCCAGCATTTT.